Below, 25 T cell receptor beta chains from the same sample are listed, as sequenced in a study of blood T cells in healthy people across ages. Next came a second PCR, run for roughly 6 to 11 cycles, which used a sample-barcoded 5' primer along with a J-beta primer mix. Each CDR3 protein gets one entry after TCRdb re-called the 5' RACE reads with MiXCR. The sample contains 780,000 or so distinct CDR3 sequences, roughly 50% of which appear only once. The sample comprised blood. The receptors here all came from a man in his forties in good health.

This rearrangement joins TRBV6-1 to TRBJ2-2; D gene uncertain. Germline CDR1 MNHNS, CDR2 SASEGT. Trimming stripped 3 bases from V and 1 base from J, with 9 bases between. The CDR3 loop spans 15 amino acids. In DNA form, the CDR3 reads TGTGCCAGCAGTGATTTTGGCAGGAACACCGGGGAGCTGTTTTTT. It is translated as CASSDFGRNTGELFF.

The CDR3 region has the DNA TGTGCCAGCAGCTCCATGAAAGCCAACGAGCAGTACTTC. This sequence encodes CASSSMKANEQYF. The V call is TRBV11-2, the J call TRBJ2-5, with no clear D. The J call could be wrong; TRBJ2-7 is a better fit for the DNA end. This CDR3 spans 13 amino acids. Per the germline V gene, CDR1 is SGHAT and CDR2 is FQNNGV.

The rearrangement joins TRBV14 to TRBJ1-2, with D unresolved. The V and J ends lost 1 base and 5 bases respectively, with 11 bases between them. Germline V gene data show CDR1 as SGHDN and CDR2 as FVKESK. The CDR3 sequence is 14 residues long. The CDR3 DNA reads TGTGCCAGCAGCCAAGTGGCCGGGAAATATGGCTACACCTTC. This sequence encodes CASSQVAGKYGYTF.

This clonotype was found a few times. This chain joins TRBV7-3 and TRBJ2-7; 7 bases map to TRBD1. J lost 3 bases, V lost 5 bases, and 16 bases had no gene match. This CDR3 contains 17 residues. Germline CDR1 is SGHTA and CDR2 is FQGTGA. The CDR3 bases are TGTGCCAGCAGCCCACCTTCGCCCACAGGGGCCAGCTACGAGCAGTACTTC. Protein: CASSPPSPTGASYEQYF. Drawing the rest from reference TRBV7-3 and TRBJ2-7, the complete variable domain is GAGVSQTPSNKVTEKGKYVELRCDPISGHTALYWYRQSLGQGPEFLIYFQGTGAADDSGLPNDRFFAVRPEGSVSTLKIQRTERGDSAVYLCASSPPSPTGASYEQYFGPGTRLTVT.

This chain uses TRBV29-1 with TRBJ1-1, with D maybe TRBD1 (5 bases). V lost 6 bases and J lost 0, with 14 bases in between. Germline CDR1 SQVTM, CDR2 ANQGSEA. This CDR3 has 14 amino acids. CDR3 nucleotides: TGCAGCGTCCCTAAGGACACTTTGAACACTGAAGCTTTCTTT. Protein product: CSVPKDTLNTEAFF.

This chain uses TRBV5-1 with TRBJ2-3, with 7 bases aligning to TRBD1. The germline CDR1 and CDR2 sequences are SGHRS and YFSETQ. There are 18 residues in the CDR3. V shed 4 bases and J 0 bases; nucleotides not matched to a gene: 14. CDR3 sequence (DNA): TGCGCCAGCAGCCTGGCTTCGGGCAGGGGGAGTAGCACAGATACGCAGTATTTT. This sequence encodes CASSLASGRGSSTDTQYF.

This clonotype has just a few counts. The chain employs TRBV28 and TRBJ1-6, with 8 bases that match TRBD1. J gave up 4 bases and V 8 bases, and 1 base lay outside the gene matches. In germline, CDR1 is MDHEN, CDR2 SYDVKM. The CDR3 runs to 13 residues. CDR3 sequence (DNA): TGTGCCAGCCGACAGGGGTATAATTCACCCCTCCACTTT. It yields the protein CASRQGYNSPLHF.

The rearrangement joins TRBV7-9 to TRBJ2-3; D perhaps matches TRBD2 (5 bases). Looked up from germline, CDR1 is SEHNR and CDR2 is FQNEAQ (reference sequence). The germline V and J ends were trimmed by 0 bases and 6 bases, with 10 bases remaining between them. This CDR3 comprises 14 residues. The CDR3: CASSLASRADTQYF. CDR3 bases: TGTGCCAGCAGCTTAGCGTCGAGGGCGGATACGCAGTATTTT.

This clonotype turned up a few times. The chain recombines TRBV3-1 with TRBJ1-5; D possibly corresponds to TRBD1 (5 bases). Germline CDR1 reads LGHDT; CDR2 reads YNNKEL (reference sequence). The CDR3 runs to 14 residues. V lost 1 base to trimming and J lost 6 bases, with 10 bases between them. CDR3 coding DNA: TGTGCCAGCAGCCAAGGGGGGGGGGGTCAGCCCCAGCATTTT. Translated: CASSQGGGGQPQHF.

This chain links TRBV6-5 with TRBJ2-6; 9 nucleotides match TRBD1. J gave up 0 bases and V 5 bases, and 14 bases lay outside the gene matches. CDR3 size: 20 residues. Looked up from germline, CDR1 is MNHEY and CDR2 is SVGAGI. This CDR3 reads CASSTYPGTGRLSGANVLTF. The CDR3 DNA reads TGTGCCAGCAGTACTTACCCCGGGACAGGGAGACTCTCTGGGGCCAACGTCCTGACTTTC.

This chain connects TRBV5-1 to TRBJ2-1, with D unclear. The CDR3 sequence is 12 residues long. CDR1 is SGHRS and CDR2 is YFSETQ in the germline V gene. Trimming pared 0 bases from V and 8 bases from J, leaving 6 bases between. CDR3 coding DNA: TGCGCCAGCAGCTTGGGCAACTATGAGCAGTTCTTC. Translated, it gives CASSLGNYEQFF. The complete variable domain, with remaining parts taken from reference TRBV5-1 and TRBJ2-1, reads KAGVTQTPRYLIKTRGQQVTLSCSPISGHRSVSWYQQTPGQGLQFLFEYFSETQRNKGNFPGRFSGRQFSNSRSEMNVSTLELGDSALYLCASSLGNYEQFFGPGTRLTVL.

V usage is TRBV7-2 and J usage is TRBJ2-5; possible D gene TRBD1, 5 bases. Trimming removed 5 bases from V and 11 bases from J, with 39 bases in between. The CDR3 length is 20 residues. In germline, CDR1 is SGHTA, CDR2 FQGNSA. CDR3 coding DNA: TGTGCCAGCAGCAAAATATCAACAGGTATTCACACAGACCGCACAGATACGCAGTACTTC. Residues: CASSKISTGIHTDRTDTQYF.

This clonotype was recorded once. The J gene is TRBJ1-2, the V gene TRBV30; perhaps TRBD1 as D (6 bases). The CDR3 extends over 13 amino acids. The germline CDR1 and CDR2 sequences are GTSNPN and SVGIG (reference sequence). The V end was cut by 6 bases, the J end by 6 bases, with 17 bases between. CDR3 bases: TGTGCCTGTTCAGGGGCCGCTGGGAATGGCTACACCTTC. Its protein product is CACSGAAGNGYTF.

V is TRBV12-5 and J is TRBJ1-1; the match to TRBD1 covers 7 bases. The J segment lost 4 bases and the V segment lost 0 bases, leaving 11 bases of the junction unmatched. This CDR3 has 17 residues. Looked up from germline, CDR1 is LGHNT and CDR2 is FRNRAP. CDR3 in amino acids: CASGLVYRGLRGTEAFF. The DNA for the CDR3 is TGTGCTAGTGGTTTGGTATATAGGGGGCTTAGGGGCACTGAAGCTTTCTTT.

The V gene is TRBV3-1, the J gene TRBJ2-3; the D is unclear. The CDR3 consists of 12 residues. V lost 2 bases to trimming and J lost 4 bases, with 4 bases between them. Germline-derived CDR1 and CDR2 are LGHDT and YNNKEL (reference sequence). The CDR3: CASSQSADTQYF. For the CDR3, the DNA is TGTGCCAGCAGCCAATCTGCAGATACGCAGTATTTT.

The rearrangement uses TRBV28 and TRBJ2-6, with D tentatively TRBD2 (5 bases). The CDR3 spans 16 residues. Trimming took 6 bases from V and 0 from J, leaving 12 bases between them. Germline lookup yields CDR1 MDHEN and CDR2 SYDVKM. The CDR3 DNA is TGTGCCAGCAGACTGGACTGGAGCTCTGGGGCCAACGTCCTGACTTTC. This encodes CASRLDWSSGANVLTF.

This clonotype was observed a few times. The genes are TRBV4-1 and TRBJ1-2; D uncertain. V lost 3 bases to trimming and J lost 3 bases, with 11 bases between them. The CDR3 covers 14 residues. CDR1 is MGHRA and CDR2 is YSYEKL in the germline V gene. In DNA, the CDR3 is TGCGCCAGCAGCCATAACTCTGGAGACTATGGCTACACCTTC. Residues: CASSHNSGDYGYTF.

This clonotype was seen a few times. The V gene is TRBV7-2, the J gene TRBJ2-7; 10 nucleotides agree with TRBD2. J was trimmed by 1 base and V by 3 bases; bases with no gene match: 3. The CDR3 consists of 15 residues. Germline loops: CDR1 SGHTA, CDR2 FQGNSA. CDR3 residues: CASSLTSGPSYEQYF. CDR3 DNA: TGTGCCAGCAGCTTGACTAGCGGGCCTTCCTACGAGCAGTACTTC.

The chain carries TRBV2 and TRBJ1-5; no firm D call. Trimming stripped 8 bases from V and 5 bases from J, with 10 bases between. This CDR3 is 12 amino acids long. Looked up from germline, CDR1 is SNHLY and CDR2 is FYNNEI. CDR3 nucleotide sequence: TGTGCCAGCTCGGGAAGATATCAGCCCCAGCATTTT. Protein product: CASSGRYQPQHF. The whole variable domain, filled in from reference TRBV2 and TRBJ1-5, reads EPEVTQTPSHQVTQMGQEVILRCVPISNHLYFYWYRQILGQKVEFLVSFYNNEISEKSEIFDDQFSVERPDGSNFTLKIRSTKLEDSAMYFCASSGRYQPQHFGDGTRLSIL.

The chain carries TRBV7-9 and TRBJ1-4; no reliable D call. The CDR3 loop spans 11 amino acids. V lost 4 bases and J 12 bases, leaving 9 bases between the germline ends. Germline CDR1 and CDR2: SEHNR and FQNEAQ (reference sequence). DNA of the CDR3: TGTGCCAGCAGCTCGACCGGACAACTGTTTTTT. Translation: CASSSTGQLFF.

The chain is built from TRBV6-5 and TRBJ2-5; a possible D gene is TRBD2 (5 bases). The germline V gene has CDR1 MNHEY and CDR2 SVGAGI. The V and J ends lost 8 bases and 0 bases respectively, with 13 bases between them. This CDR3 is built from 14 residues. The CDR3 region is CASSPGVYQETQYF. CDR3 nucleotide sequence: TGTGCCAGCTCCCCCGGGGTCTACCAAGAGACCCAGTACTTC.

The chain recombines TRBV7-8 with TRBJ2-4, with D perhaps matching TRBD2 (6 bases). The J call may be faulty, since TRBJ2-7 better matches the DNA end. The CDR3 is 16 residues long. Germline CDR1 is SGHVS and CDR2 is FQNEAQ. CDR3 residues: CASSPSAGSRVYEQYF. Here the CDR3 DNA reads TGTGCCAGCAGCCCCTCCGCGGGATCCAGGGTCTACGAGCAGTACTTC.

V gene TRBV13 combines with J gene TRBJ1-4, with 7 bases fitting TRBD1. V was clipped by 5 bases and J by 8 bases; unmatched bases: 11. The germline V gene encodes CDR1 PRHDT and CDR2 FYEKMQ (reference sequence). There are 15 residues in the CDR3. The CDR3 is CASSPSDRVREKLFF. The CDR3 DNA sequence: TGTGCCAGCAGCCCGAGTGACAGGGTACGCGAAAAACTGTTTTTT.

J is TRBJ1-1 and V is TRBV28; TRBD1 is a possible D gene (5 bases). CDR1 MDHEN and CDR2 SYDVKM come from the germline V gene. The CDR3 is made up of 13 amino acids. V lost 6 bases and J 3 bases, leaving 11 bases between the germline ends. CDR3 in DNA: TGTGCCAGCAGGAGGGGCTGGGACACTGAAGCTTTCTTT. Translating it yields CASRRGWDTEAFF.

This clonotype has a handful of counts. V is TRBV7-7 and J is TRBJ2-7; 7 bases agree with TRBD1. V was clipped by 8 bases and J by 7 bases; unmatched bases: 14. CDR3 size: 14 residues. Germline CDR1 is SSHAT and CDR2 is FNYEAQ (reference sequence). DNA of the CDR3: TGTGCCAGCGCGCCCGGGACAGCCTCACGGGAGCAGTACTTC. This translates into CASAPGTASREQYF.